A selection of T cell receptor beta chains follows, all from one sample in a study of T cell changes during pregnancy in multiple sclerosis. Produced via immunoSEQ multiplex PCR; TCRdb's table is partial and in-frame only. The sample lists roughly 35,000 clones, 90% occurring once. Source: CD8+ T cells from peripheral blood mononuclear cells, taken before pregnancy. These receptors were taken from a female donor with multiple sclerosis, enrolled in a pregnancy study. The CDR3 runs from the conserved cysteine through the conserved F or W. A D gene is named only where the DNA matches it firmly. The size field is filled for only some rows; it gives once, few, many or a size class.

j_gene,v_gene,d_gene,abundance,CDR3aa,CDR3nt
TRBJ1-1,TRBV4-1,-,-,CASSRGQMNTEAFF,TGCGCCAGCAGCAGAGGACAGATGAACACTGAAGCTTTCTTT
TRBJ1-1,TRBV18,TRBD1,-,CASSPWDRETEAFF,TGTGCCAGCTCACCTTGGGACAGGGAGACTGAAGCTTTCTTT
TRBJ2-7,TRBV7-9,-,-,CASSYAIISYEQYF,TGTGCCAGCAGCTATGCGATTATTTCCTACGAGCAGTACTTC
TRBJ1-3,TRBV18,-,-,CASSPLHRDSGNTIYF,TGTGCCAGCTCACCACTCCACAGGGATTCTGGAAACACCATATATTTT
TRBJ2-1,TRBV9,-,-,CASSPTGFYNEQFF,TGTGCCAGCAGCCCCACAGGGTTCTACAATGAGCAGTTCTTC
TRBJ2-1,TRBV6-5,TRBD1,-,CASSFGTGNNEQFF,TGTGCCAGCAGTTTCGGGACAGGGAACAATGAGCAGTTCTTC
TRBJ2-5,TRBV6-5,TRBD2,-,CASSPGTSQETQYF,TGTGCCAGCAGCCCCGGGACTAGCCAAGAGACCCAGTACTTC
TRBJ1-1,TRBV30,-,-,CAWSEGPNTEAFF,TGTGCCTGGAGTGAGGGGCCGAACACTGAAGCTTTCTTT
TRBJ2-5,TRBV5-6,-,-,CASSLAEGYETQYF,TGTGCCAGCAGCTTGGCCGAGGGTTACGAGACCCAGTACTTC
TRBJ1-4,TRBV14,-,-,CASSPGAQTTNEKLFF,TGTGCCAGCAGCCCAGGGGCCCAGACAACTAATGAAAAACTGTTTTTT
TRBJ1-4,TRBV4-3,TRBD1,-,CASSQDSGTGREKLFF,TGCGCCAGCAGCCAAGATTCGGGGACAGGGCGTGAAAAACTGTTTTTT
TRBJ1-2,TRBV6-5,-,-,CASSPDSPYGYTF,TGTGCCAGCAGCCCCGACAGTCCCTATGGCTACACCTTC
TRBJ2-7,TRBV27,-,-,CASSLSSGPYEQYF,TGTGCCAGCAGTTTATCGAGCGGGCCCTACGAGCAGTACTTC
TRBJ2-5,TRBV6-5,TRBD2,-,CASGLARQTQYF,TGTGCCAGCGGACTAGCGAGGCAGACCCAGTACTTC
TRBJ2-1,TRBV30,-,-,CAWSGVSSYNEQFF,TGTGCCTGGAGTGGCGTTAGCTCCTACAATGAGCAGTTCTTC
TRBJ2-7,TRBV13,-,-,CASSLAPGEQYF,TGTGCCAGCAGCTTAGCCCCAGGGGAGCAGTACTTC
TRBJ2-5,TRBV10-3,-,-,CAISESGGQTQYF,TGTGCCATCAGTGAGTCGGGGGGGCAGACCCAGTACTTC
TRBJ2-3,TRBV7-9,-,-,CASTRDTDTQYF,TGTGCCAGCACGCGGGACACAGATACGCAGTATTTT
TRBJ1-1,TRBV5-4,-,-,CASSAGTEAFF,TGTGCCAGCAGCGCGGGCACTGAAGCTTTCTTT
TRBJ2-7,TRBV27,-,-,CASSLFRPGLLSSYEQYF,TGTGCCAGCAGTTTATTCCGCCCGGGACTCCTAAGCTCCTACGAGCAGTACTTC
TRBJ1-1,TRBV14,-,-,CASSLSGLNTEAFF,TGTGCCAGCAGCCTATCAGGCTTGAACACTGAAGCTTTCTTT
TRBJ2-5,TRBV29-1,-,-,CSVESVAGNQETQYF,TGCAGCGTTGAATCTGTGGCAGGGAACCAAGAGACCCAGTACTTC
TRBJ2-5,TRBV5-4,TRBD2,-,CASSLGLAGEETQYF,TGTGCCAGCAGCTTGGGACTAGCGGGAGAAGAGACCCAGTACTTC
TRBJ1-1,TRBV6-1,-,-,CASSRQAGMNTEAFF,TGTGCCAGCAGTAGACAGGCTGGAATGAACACTGAAGCTTTCTTT
TRBJ1-5,TRBV18,-,-,CASSRGQSNQPQHF,TGTGCCAGCTCCCGAGGGCAGAGCAATCAGCCCCAGCATTTT
TRBJ2-7,TRBV9,TRBD2,-,CASSVVGSGDYEQYF,TGTGCCAGCAGCGTAGTGGGTAGCGGGGATTACGAGCAGTACTTC
TRBJ1-3,TRBV7-9,TRBD1,-,CASSTSPGTGAGNTIYF,TGTGCCAGCAGCACAAGTCCCGGGACAGGGGCTGGAAACACCATATATTTT
TRBJ1-3,TRBV6-1,-,-,CASSEAVSGNTIYF,TGTGCCAGCAGCGAGGCTGTCTCTGGAAACACCATATATTTT
TRBJ2-6,TRBV6-1,-,-,CASSVQGSGANVLTF,TGTGCCAGCAGTGTACAGGGCTCTGGGGCCAACGTCCTGACTTTC
TRBJ2-7,TRBV11-1,-,-,CASSLAGRTYFSYEQYF,TGTGCCAGCAGCTTAGCGGGCAGAACCTACTTCTCCTACGAGCAGTACTTC
TRBJ2-7,TRBV5-6,TRBD2,-,CASSIGGGEQYF,TGTGCCAGCAGCATTGGGGGGGGCGAGCAGTACTTC
TRBJ2-5,TRBV7-7,-,-,CASSLARGSGQETQYF,TGTGCCAGCAGCTTAGCGCGGGGCAGCGGCCAAGAGACCCAGTACTTC
TRBJ1-2,TRBV5-5,TRBD1,once,CASSLWDSNYGYTF,TGTGCCAGCAGCTTGTGGGACAGTAACTATGGCTACACCTTC
TRBJ2-3,TRBV7-9,TRBD2,-,CASSYRTSGGSTDTQYF,TGTGCCAGCAGCTACCGGACTAGCGGGGGGTCCACAGATACGCAGTATTTT
TRBJ2-7,TRBV10-2,TRBD2,-,CASSLGLAHYEQYF,TGCGCCAGCAGCTTGGGACTAGCTCACTACGAGCAGTACTTC
TRBJ1-5,TRBV7-8,-,-,CASSSSWAMDRNQPQHF,TGTGCCAGCAGCTCAAGCTGGGCCATGGATCGCAATCAGCCCCAGCATTTT
TRBJ2-7,TRBV29-1,-,-,CSVEKSGFEQYF,TGCAGCGTTGAAAAGTCGGGGTTCGAGCAGTACTTC
TRBJ1-5,TRBV19,TRBD1,-,CASSIPGTGVGNQPQHF,TGTGCCAGTAGCATTCCCGGGACAGGCGTAGGTAATCAGCCCCAGCATTTT
TRBJ2-7,TRBV27,TRBD2,-,CASSLFGGSGNYEQYF,TGTGCCAGCAGTTTGTTTGGCGGGAGCGGAAACTACGAGCAGTACTTC
TRBJ1-1,TRBV4-2,TRBD1,-,CASSQEAGGTEAFF,TGTGCCAGCAGCCAAGAAGCAGGGGGCACTGAAGCTTTCTTT
TRBJ2-6,TRBV29-1,-,-,CSVSKNQGQVSGANVLTF,TGCAGCGTCTCAAAAAATCAGGGCCAAGTCTCTGGGGCCAACGTCCTGACTTTC
TRBJ1-3,TRBV18,TRBD1,-,CASSPPGDRASGNTIYF,TGTGCCAGCTCACCGCCGGGGGACAGGGCCTCTGGAAACACCATATATTTT
TRBJ1-2,TRBV25-1,-,-,CASSESWTNGYTF,TGTGCCAGCAGTGAATCTTGGACAAATGGCTACACCTTC
TRBJ1-5,TRBV5-1,TRBD1,-,CASSAWTGRPQHF,TGCGCCAGCAGCGCCTGGACAGGGAGGCCCCAGCATTTT
TRBJ2-1,TRBV4-1,-,-,CASSQNVVPLLDEQFF,TGCGCCAGCAGCCAAAATGTTGTGCCCCTACTGGATGAGCAGTTCTTC
TRBJ2-3,TRBV5-1,TRBD1,-,CASSFDRVGADTQYF,TGCGCCAGCAGCTTCGACAGGGTTGGTGCAGATACGCAGTATTTT
TRBJ1-2,TRBV11-2,-,-,CASSSPPWTALGDGYTF,TGTGCCAGCAGCTCCCCCCCGTGGACAGCCCTGGGGGATGGCTACACCTTC
TRBJ2-7,TRBV10-1,-,-,CASSDRVYEQYF,TGCGCCAGCAGTGACAGGGTCTACGAGCAGTACTTC
TRBJ2-3,TRBV7-9,-,-,CASSRGDTQYF,TGTGCCAGCAGCCGGGGGGATACGCAGTATTTT
TRBJ2-7,TRBV2,-,-,CASLPGAVGSGTYEQYF,TGTGCCAGCTTGCCAGGGGCGGTAGGAAGCGGCACCTACGAGCAGTACTTC
TRBJ2-2,TRBV4-1,TRBD2,-,CASSHGTPRGANTGELFF,TGCGCCAGCAGCCACGGGACGCCGCGGGGGGCGAACACCGGGGAGCTGTTTTTT
TRBJ2-1,TRBV5-1,-,-,CASSFTGSEQFF,TGCGCCAGCAGCTTCACAGGGTCCGAGCAGTTCTTC
TRBJ2-3,TRBV7-3,-,-,CASSPGGYRTDTQYF,TGTGCCAGCAGCCCAGGGGGGTACCGCACAGATACGCAGTATTTT
TRBJ2-7,TRBV5-1,TRBD1,-,CASSLLDRSKYEQYF,TGCGCCAGCAGCTTGTTGGACAGGAGCAAATACGAGCAGTACTTC
TRBJ1-4,TRBV11-2,-,-,CASSLDRGDGRKLFF,TGTGCCAGCAGCTTAGATCGAGGAGACGGTCGGAAACTGTTTTTT
TRBJ1-2,TRBV10-3,TRBD1,-,CAISESSDRATGGYTF,TGTGCCATCAGTGAGTCTTCGGACAGGGCAACGGGAGGCTACACCTTC
TRBJ2-1,TRBV27,TRBD1,-,CASSLRGDRVNHEQFF,TGTGCCAGCAGTTTAAGGGGGGACAGGGTTAACCATGAGCAGTTCTTC
TRBJ1-1,TRBV11-2,-,-,CASSILNTEAFF,TGTGCCAGCTCTATACTGAACACTGAAGCTTTCTTT
TRBJ1-5,TRBV6-1,-,-,CASSARASNQPQHF,TGTGCCAGCAGTGCCAGGGCTAGCAATCAGCCCCAGCATTTT
TRBJ1-5,TRBV19,-,few,CASSSVGNQPQHF,TGTGCCAGTAGTTCAGTGGGCAATCAGCCCCAGCATTTT